Here is one T cell receptor (beta chain) with its context. This sample was included in a study of cytomegalovirus exposure and HLA in healthy donors. Germline V gene sequence: CDR1 GTSNPN, CDR2 SVGIG (reference sequence). After removal of 0 bases from V and 4 bases from J, the junction contained 2 bases not matched to a gene. This CDR3 is built from 15 residues. The protocol was immunoSEQ multiplex PCR, while the TCRdb copy is restricted to in-frame clones and leaves out a portion. The sample holds around 150,000 clones, 85% to 90% seen once. The chain couples TRBV30 to TRBJ2-1; 11 bases line up with TRBD2. The specimen was PBMCs. This receptor was obtained from a woman between 18 and 29 years old in good health and CMV-seropositive. The CDR3 sequence is CAWSVLAGGYNEQFF. The CDR3, as DNA: TGTGCCTGGAGTGTTTTAGCGGGAGGGTACAATGAGCAGTTCTTC.